A selection of T cell receptor beta chains follows, all from one sample in a study of CD8+CD57+ T cells in acquired aplastic anemia. TCRdb ran MiXCR on the reads and lists one entry per CDR3 protein. The sample has 400,000 to 600,000 distinct CDR3 sequences, around 30% seen once. Sequenced: sorted CD4+, CD8+, or CD8+CD57+ T cells (not recorded which) from PBMCs. The receptors stem from a human donor with aplastic anemia. CDR3s include the opening cysteine and the closing phenylalanine or tryptophan.

J,V,CDR3
TRBJ2-1,TRBV29-1,CSVDQGQGFAEQFF
TRBJ2-2,TRBV19,CATARGRGELFF
TRBJ2-7,TRBV2,CASSDNAGDPYEQYF
TRBJ2-7,TRBV3-1,CASSPQVGANEQYF
TRBJ2-7,TRBV12-3/TRBV12-4,CASRLQGAREQYF
TRBJ2-6,TRBV7-6,CASSETTGAGANVLTF
TRBJ1-1,TRBV7-8,CASSLGAREGTEAFF
TRBJ2-2,TRBV10-3,CAISETGSYTGELFF
TRBJ1-5,TRBV19,CASSNRRNQPQHF
TRBJ2-7,TRBV29-1,CSVQDRTSYEQYF
TRBJ1-2,TRBV2,CASSGQGGSGNTF
TRBJ1-3,TRBV7-2,CASSSQSGNTIYF
TRBJ2-1,TRBV6-2/TRBV6-3,CASSYSVLTYGGENEQFF
TRBJ1-5,TRBV15,CATRTVFTSQPQHF
TRBJ1-1,TRBV24-1,CATRDGRLGNTEAFF
TRBJ1-2,TRBV6-5,CASSDPRPIGGYTF
TRBJ1-2,TRBV10-3,CAISEPSYYGYTF
TRBJ2-3,TRBV7-6,CASSLQISGADTQYF
TRBJ2-1,TRBV5-6,CASSLGGHLYNEQFF
TRBJ2-3,TRBV7-2,CASSLAQGFADTQYF
TRBJ2-5,TRBV7-9,CASSPGTSRETQYF
TRBJ2-5,TRBV11-1,CASSLGGKTQYF
TRBJ2-7,TRBV5-1,CASSNQPAGAYEQYF
TRBJ2-3,TRBV4-3,CASSQDLDISDTQYF
TRBJ2-7,TRBV4-3,CASSQDPGQGLREQYF
TRBJ2-7,TRBV4-2,CASSQSGTEAYEQYF
TRBJ2-2,TRBV6-1,CASTLQGTTGELFF
TRBJ2-6,TRBV15,CATEDRGKRSGANVLTF
TRBJ2-1,TRBV15,CATIRLFELLGYNEQFF
TRBJ2-5,TRBV29-1,CSVTKGQETQYF
TRBJ2-5,TRBV14,CASSQRRLAGTQYF